This paragraph reports one T cell receptor (beta chain). This specimen belongs to a study of cytomegalovirus exposure and HLA in healthy donors. Clones were read by immunoSEQ multiplex PCR, and TCRdb kept only the in-frame ones, dropping some. The sample has 350,000 or so clones; just over 85% are singletons. The origin of this receptor is a woman aged 18-29 years in good health and CMV-seronegative. Sequences were obtained from PBMCs.

This CDR3 is CASSRPGAPGELFF. The DNA of the CDR3 is TGTGCCAGTAGTAGGCCGGGAGCACCCGGGGAGCTGTTTTTT. The genes are TRBV19 and TRBJ2-2; a weak D match, TRBD2 (6 bases). Germline V gene lookup returns CDR1 LNHDA and CDR2 SQIVND (reference sequence). This CDR3 is built from 14 residues. V was shortened by 4 bases and J by 6 bases, with 12 bases between the two germline ends.